This T cell receptor (beta chain) was profiled in a study of T cells after yellow fever vaccination. The sample holds a few counts of this clonotype. MiXCR, run by TCRdb on the 5' RACE reads, gives a single entry per CDR3 protein. The table includes 300,000 to 350,000 distinct CDR3 sequences, about 4.5% detected once. V was pared by 0 bases and J by 3 bases, with 3 bases of the junction left unmatched. The CDR3 covers 14 residues. Germline V lookup: CDR1 SGHRS, CDR2 YFSETQ. The source is a man aged 18 to 29 who received the YFV17D yellow fever vaccine. Sequencing was performed on PBMCs, taken 15 days after the yellow fever booster vaccination. The V and J genes are TRBV5-1 and TRBJ2-7; TRBD1 agrees at 7 bases. The CDR3 nucleotides read TGCGCCAGCAGCTTGGGTGACAGGGTCTACGAGCAGTACTTC. Amino acids: CASSLGDRVYEQYF.